These 5 T cell receptor beta chains originate from one sample sequenced in a study of T cells in Graves' hyperthyroidism and ophthalmopathy. Amplification yielded TCR beta CDR3 regions, with RNA transcripts as the source. First-round RT-PCR targeting the TCR CDR3 was performed with the HTBI primer set. Using its own MiXCR run on the multiplex PCR reads, TCRdb lists one record per CDR3 protein. The table records about 500,000 distinct CDR3 sequences, under 20% of them present only once. Sequencing used blood. The receptors stem from a woman aged 18-29 years with Graves' ophthalmopathy.

This clonotype has a count of ten or more. The rearrangement uses TRBV12-3 or TRBV12-4 and TRBJ2-5, with 10 bases that match TRBD2. V dropped 3 bases and J dropped 2; count of bases not matched to a gene: 9. The CDR3 runs to 17 residues. The CDR3 region is CASSLGLIAGGQETQYF. The CDR3 DNA follows: TGTGCCAGCAGTTTGGGGTTAATAGCGGGGGGTCAAGAGACCCAGTACTTC.

At least ten counts were recorded for this clonotype. The chain links TRBV29-1 to TRBJ1-5; 10 nucleotides match TRBD1. CDR3 length: 19 residues. The germline CDR1 and CDR2 sequences are SQVTM and ANQGSEA. Unmatched junction bases numbered 15, after V lost 4 bases and J lost 0 bases. The CDR3: CSVAGVGTGEPYSNQPQHF. CDR3 coding DNA: TGCAGCGTTGCCGGGGTCGGGACAGGGGAACCCTATAGCAATCAGCCCCAGCATTTT.

In its sample, this clonotype was seen a few times. The chain joins TRBV10-3 to TRBJ2-1, with 7 bases matching TRBD1. The CDR3 covers 15 residues. With V trimmed by 4 bases and J by 3 bases, 6 bases remained unmatched. Germline CDR1 reads ENHRY; CDR2 reads SYGVKD. The CDR3 nucleotides read TGTGCCATCAGTGGGGCGAGGGGGCTCTACAATGAGCAGTTCTTC. This codes for CAISGARGLYNEQFF.

This clonotype was counted a few times. The chain employs TRBV29-1 and TRBJ1-1, with D unresolved. V lost 7 bases and J 1 base, leaving 19 bases between the germline ends. The germline gives CDR1 SQVTM, CDR2 ANQGSEA. This CDR3 is built from 15 residues. The CDR3 sequence is CSAPVGRIGNTEAFF. The CDR3 coding sequence is TGCAGCGCCCCGGTAGGAAGGATCGGGAACACTGAAGCTTTCTTT.

In its sample, this clonotype was seen many times. The chain joins TRBV20-1 to TRBJ2-1, with D possibly matching TRBD2 (6 bases). Trimming shortened V by 5 bases and J by 7 bases, and 18 bases separated the two germline ends. The V gene's germline CDR1 is DFQATT and CDR2 SNEGSKA (reference sequence). CDR3 length: 14 amino acids. This CDR3 reads CSAYGEEKRNEQFF. The CDR3, as DNA: TGCAGTGCTTACGGGGAGGAAAAGAGGAATGAGCAGTTCTTC.